Following are 6 T cell receptor beta chains from one sample sequenced in a study of T cell clones after liver transplantation. Repertoires were generated with immunoSEQ multiplex PCR, while TCRdb's copy carries only in-frame clones and drops some. The sample holds tens of thousands of clones, about 82% seen once. The sample was CD4+ T cells from blood, taken approximately 3.5 years after liver transplant. These receptors were obtained from a human patient who received a liver transplant. The T cells may come from the graft donor.

The genes are TRBV6-5 and TRBJ2-7; a weak D match, TRBD2 (5 bases). CDR3 length: 13 amino acids. Looked up from germline, CDR1 is MNHEY and CDR2 is SVGAGI. Trimming pared 6 bases from V and 3 bases from J, leaving 12 bases between. CDR3 sequence: CASRAPGSYEQYF. DNA of the CDR3: TGTGCCAGCAGAGCCCCGGGGAGCTACGAGCAGTACTTC.

The J gene is TRBJ1-4, the V gene TRBV30; D possibly corresponds to TRBD1 (6 bases). With 2 bases removed from V and 11 bases from J, the gap between germline ends came to 15 bases. CDR3 size: 13 residues. Germline assignment: CDR1 GTSNPN and CDR2 SVGIG (reference sequence). The CDR3 DNA reads as TGTGCCTGGAGTCCAACTCTGCAGGGGAAACTGTTTTTT. It specifies CAWSPTLQGKLFF.

The chain employs TRBV5-4 and TRBJ1-1; 10 positions match TRBD1. The V gene's germline CDR1 is SGHNT and CDR2 YYREEE (reference sequence). V trimming: 5 bases; J trimming: 5 bases; junction bases outside the gene matches: 6. The CDR3 extends over 14 amino acids. Written as DNA, the CDR3 is TGTGCCAGCAGTTGGGACAGGGGAGGGACTGAAGCTTTCTTT. It translates to CASSWDRGGTEAFF.

J is TRBJ2-7 and V is TRBV6-6, with a possible D match to TRBD2 (6 bases). The CDR3 spans 15 residues. Germline V gives CDR1 MNHNY, CDR2 SVGAGI (reference sequence). The V end lost 6 bases, the J end lost 0 bases, and 15 bases lay between the germline ends. Here the CDR3 DNA reads TGTGCCAGCAGCCTAATCGGGGGAATCTCCTACGAGCAGTACTTC. Translating it yields CASSLIGGISYEQYF.

V usage is TRBV2 and J usage is TRBJ2-2; D unresolved. In germline, CDR1 is SNHLY, CDR2 FYNNEI. Trimming stripped 3 bases from V and 7 bases from J, with 3 bases between. CDR3 length: 11 residues. CDR3: CASSDYGELFF. DNA for the CDR3: TGTGCCAGCAGTGACTACGGGGAGCTGTTTTTT. Full variable domain (missing parts from reference TRBV2 and TRBJ2-2): EPEVTQTPSHQVTQMGQEVILRCVPISNHLYFYWYRQILGQKVEFLVSFYNNEISEKSEIFDDQFSVERPDGSNFTLKIRSTKLEDSAMYFCASSDYGELFFGEGSRLTVL.

The chain recombines TRBV2 with TRBJ2-2; the match to TRBD2 covers 9 bases. The CDR3 runs to 15 residues. Germline CDR1 SNHLY, CDR2 FYNNEI. The J segment lost 2 bases and the V segment lost 7 bases, leaving 5 bases of the junction unmatched. CDR3 in DNA: TGTGCCAGCACCCTTCTAGCGGGAAACACCGGGGAGCTGTTTTTT. Translation gives CASTLLAGNTGELFF.